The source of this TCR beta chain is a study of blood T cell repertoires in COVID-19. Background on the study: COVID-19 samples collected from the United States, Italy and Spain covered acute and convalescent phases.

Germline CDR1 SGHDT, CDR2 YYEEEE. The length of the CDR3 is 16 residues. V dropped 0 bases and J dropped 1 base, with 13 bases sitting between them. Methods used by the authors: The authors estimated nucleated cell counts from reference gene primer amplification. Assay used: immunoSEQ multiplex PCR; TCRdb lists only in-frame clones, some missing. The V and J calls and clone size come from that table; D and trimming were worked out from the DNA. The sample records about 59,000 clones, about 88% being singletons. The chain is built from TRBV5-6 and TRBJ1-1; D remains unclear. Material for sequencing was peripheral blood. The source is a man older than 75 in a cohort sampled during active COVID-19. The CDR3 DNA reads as TGTGCCAGCAGCTTGGATTCGTTTTCGGGGAACACTGAAGCTTTCTTT. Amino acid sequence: CASSLDSFSGNTEAFF.